This T cell receptor (beta chain) came from a study of cytomegalovirus exposure and HLA in healthy donors. General study points: Within a later analysis, the majority of CMV-associated TCR beta chains appeared HLA-restricted. Researchers catalogued approximately 170 TCR beta chains as cytomegalovirus-associated. In the analysis, some V segments, TRBV6-2 and TRBV6-3 included, were excluded as indistinguishable.

Of note for this clone: Its antigen is as yet unknown.

Primers: 60 Vbeta forward and 13 Jbeta reverse. The repertoire was sequenced with immunoSEQ multiplex PCR; TCRdb's copy has only in-frame clones and lacks some. The profile shows fewer than 200,000 clones, more than 70% of them singletons. CDR3 length equals 14 residues. The germline gives CDR1 SQVTM, CDR2 ANQGSEA. V was cut by 7 bases and J by 4 bases, with 17 bases left in between. The specimen sequenced was PBMCs. The TCR comes from a girl aged 5 to 17 in good health and CMV-seronegative. The chain combines TRBV29-1 with TRBJ2-1; a possible D gene is TRBD1 (9 bases). CDR3 residues: CSARGGQGYNEQFF. CDR3 in DNA: TGCAGCGCCCGGGGGGGACAGGGATACAATGAGCAGTTCTTC.